These 18 T cell receptor beta chains came from one sample sequenced in a study of OX40 agonist ivuxolimab in advanced cancers. The data were produced by immunoSEQ multiplex PCR, yet TCRdb's version contains in-frame clones alone and is incomplete. The sample holds about 53,000 clones, roughly 77% seen once. The sequences come from CD4+ or CD8+ T cells sorted from blood, collected in a trial of the OX40 agonist ivuxolimab. The source is an adult with an advanced solid tumor such as melanoma, head and neck, liver or kidney cancer.

The J gene is TRBJ1-1, the V gene TRBV30, with D possibly being TRBD1 (6 bases). The germline gives CDR1 GTSNPN, CDR2 SVGIG (reference sequence). The length of the CDR3 is 15 residues. Trimming removed 6 bases at V and 1 base at J, with 18 bases between. CDR3 residues: CACPARGASNTEAFF. The CDR3 nucleotides are TGTGCCTGTCCTGCGAGGGGGGCGTCGAACACTGAAGCTTTCTTT.

This clone appeared a single time. This chain joins TRBV5-1 and TRBJ1-5; D is unclear. The CDR3 sequence is 15 residues long. Per the germline V gene, CDR1 is SGHRS and CDR2 is YFSETQ. Trimming removed 0 bases from V and 5 bases from J, with 12 bases in between. In nucleotides, the CDR3 is TGCGCCAGCAGCTTGGAACCTCTGAACCATCAGCCCCAGCATTTT. Translation gives CASSLEPLNHQPQHF.

Worth noting for this clone: This could be a read error, since a much larger clone is one nucleotide away. The V call is TRBV29-1, the J call TRBJ2-7; 11 bases line up with TRBD2. CDR3 length: 14 amino acids. The V and J ends lost 7 bases and 6 bases, in that order; junction bases with no gene match: 11. The germline CDR1 and CDR2 sequences are SQVTM and ANQGSEA. CDR3 sequence (DNA): TGCAGCGGGATAGGGGTAGCGGGAGGGAGCGAGCAGTACTTC. Encoded protein: CSGIGVAGGSEQYF.

The table lists this clone with many counts. J is TRBJ1-5 and V is TRBV6-1; D unresolved. The CDR3 sequence is 12 residues long. The V and J ends lost 4 bases and 9 bases respectively, with 10 bases between them. Germline CDR1 MNHNS, CDR2 SASEGT. The DNA for the CDR3 is TGTGCCAGCAGTGTGTTCGGCCGGCCCCAGCATTTT. Its translation is CASSVFGRPQHF.

The chain is built from TRBV5-4 and TRBJ1-5; no definite D call. V shed 4 bases and J shed 8 bases, with 10 bases lying between them. The germline CDR1 and CDR2 sequences are SGHNT and YYREEE (reference sequence). This CDR3 comprises 12 residues. The CDR3 reads CASSLGREPQHF. The CDR3 bases are TGTGCCAGCAGCCTCGGCCGAGAGCCCCAGCATTTT.

The chain couples TRBV30 to TRBJ1-5; TRBD1 might be the D (6 bases). V lost 3 bases to trimming and J lost 6 bases, with 18 bases between them. Germline V lookup: CDR1 GTSNPN, CDR2 SVGIG (reference sequence). The CDR3 is 15 residues long. CDR3 amino acids: CAWSAAGGAGQPQHF. The CDR3 DNA sequence: TGTGCCTGGAGCGCCGCGGGGGGCGCGGGTCAGCCCCAGCATTTT.

The chain couples TRBV6-6 to TRBJ1-1, with a possible D match to TRBD1 (6 bases). Trimming left V 2 bases short and J 0 bases short, with 7 bases between. Germline CDR1 MNHNY, CDR2 SVGAGI (reference sequence). The CDR3 covers 14 residues. CDR3 bases: TGTGCCAGCAGTTACGACAGGATGAACACTGAAGCTTTCTTT. It translates to CASSYDRMNTEAFF.

The chain recombines TRBV6-5 with TRBJ2-7; D is uncertain. From germline, CDR1 is MNHEY and CDR2 SVGAGI. Trimming removed 2 bases at V and 5 bases at J, with 13 bases between. The CDR3 is 14 amino acids. The CDR3 DNA reads TGTGCCAGCAGTTACCAGGTCAGGTCCCACGAGCAGTACTTC. This gives the protein CASSYQVRSHEQYF.

J is TRBJ2-1 and V is TRBV15; the match to TRBD2 covers 7 bases. Germline CDR1 reads LNHNV; CDR2 reads YYDKDF (reference sequence). V lost 0 bases to trimming and J lost 0 bases; unmatched junction nucleotides: 5. CDR3 size: 17 residues. This CDR3 reads CATSRDRPGGSYNEQFF. The CDR3 DNA follows: TGTGCCACCAGCAGAGATCGTCCGGGAGGCTCCTACAATGAGCAGTTCTTC.

The gene calls are TRBV5-1 and TRBJ2-3; 9 bases line up with TRBD2. The CDR3 has 16 residues. Per germline, CDR1 SGHRS and CDR2 YFSETQ. The J segment lost 0 bases and the V segment lost 4 bases, leaving 6 bases of the junction unmatched. CDR3 bases: TGCGCCAGCAGCACTATGACTAGCGGTAGCACAGATACGCAGTATTTT. Its translation is CASSTMTSGSTDTQYF.

This chain connects TRBV12-5 to TRBJ1-5, with D perhaps matching TRBD1 (6 bases). The V end was cut by 3 bases, the J end by 3 bases, with 12 bases between. The germline gives CDR1 LGHNT, CDR2 FRNRAP. There are 15 residues in the CDR3. CDR3 protein: CASGFDGQHNQPQHF. Here the CDR3 DNA reads TGTGCTAGTGGTTTCGATGGACAGCACAATCAGCCCCAGCATTTT. Looking up the rest from reference TRBV12-5 and TRBJ1-5 gives the full variable domain: DARVTQTPRHKVTEMGQEVTMRCQPILGHNTVFWYRQTMMQGLELLAYFRNRAPLDDSGMPKDRFSAEMPDATLATLKIQPSEPRDSAVYFCASGFDGQHNQPQHFGDGTRLSIL.

V and J are TRBV11-3 and TRBJ1-3; 9 bases are a match to TRBD1. The CDR3 runs 15 residues. The junction had 6 bases not matched to a gene; V was cut back by 5 bases and J by 4 bases. Germline V gene lookup returns CDR1 SGHNT and CDR2 YENEEA. This CDR3 reads CASSLGQGRGNTIYF. In nucleotides, the CDR3 is TGTGCCAGCAGCCTTGGACAGGGGAGAGGAAACACCATATATTTT.

The chain employs TRBV13 and TRBJ2-4, with D possibly being TRBD1 (5 bases). The germline V gene has CDR1 PRHDT and CDR2 FYEKMQ (reference sequence). Trimming removed 3 bases from V and 0 bases from J, with 15 bases in between. The CDR3 is 17 amino acids. The CDR3, as DNA: TGTGCCAGCAGCTTTAGGGGCGGAGATCTAGCCAAAAACATTCAGTACTTC. This encodes CASSFRGGDLAKNIQYF.

This clone was detected once. The rearrangement uses TRBV2 and TRBJ2-1; possibly TRBD1 or TRBD2 for D (6 bases each). Germline CDR1 reads SNHLY; CDR2 reads FYNNEI. The CDR3 contains 15 residues. V lost 6 bases and J 7 bases, leaving 19 bases between the germline ends. Written as DNA, the CDR3 is TGTGCCAGCAGGCAGGACGTAGGAGGGGGTAATGAGCAGTTCTTC. Translation: CASRQDVGGGNEQFF.

J is TRBJ1-3 and V is TRBV9; TRBD1 is a possible D gene (5 bases). This CDR3 spans 15 amino acids. CDR1 is SGDLS and CDR2 is YYNGEE in the germline V gene. V lost 0 bases and J 4 bases, leaving 11 bases between the germline ends. CDR3 sequence: CASSVGIGTGNTIYF. CDR3 DNA sequence: TGTGCCAGCAGCGTAGGAATAGGGACGGGAAACACCATATATTTT.

This clone has only a few counts. J is TRBJ2-2 and V is TRBV27, with unresolved D. This CDR3 is 14 amino acids long. The germline V gene has CDR1 MNHEY and CDR2 SMNVEV (reference sequence). V lost 6 bases and J lost 2, with 10 bases in between. CDR3 DNA sequence: TGTGCCAGCAGGTCGGGCAGTAACACCGGGGAGCTGTTTTTT. Translating gives CASRSGSNTGELFF.

The chain joins TRBV10-3 to TRBJ2-7, with D possibly being TRBD1 (6 bases). Germline CDR1 is ENHRY and CDR2 is SYGVKD. The V end was cut by 6 bases, the J end by 4 bases, with 13 bases between. The CDR3 contains 13 residues. CDR3 nucleotides: TGTGCCATCAGAGGGACATCACTTTACGAGCAGTACTTC. Translation gives CAIRGTSLYEQYF.

This clone was seen just once. J is TRBJ1-1 and V is TRBV7-9, with D possibly matching TRBD1 (5 bases). Germline V gene lookup returns CDR1 SEHNR and CDR2 FQNEAQ (reference sequence). Deletions cut 5 bases from V and 1 base from J, with 17 bases between. This CDR3 has 16 amino acids. CDR3 bases: TGTGCCAGCAGCACGCCGGGACGATGGGAGAACACTGAAGCTTTCTTT. It yields the protein CASSTPGRWENTEAFF. The complete variable domain, with remaining parts taken from reference TRBV7-9 and TRBJ1-1, reads DTGVSQNPRHKITKRGQNVTFRCDPISEHNRLYWYRQTLGQGPEFLTYFQNEAQLEKSRLLSDRFSAERPKGSFSTLEIQRTEQGDSAMYLCASSTPGRWENTEAFFGQGTRLTVV.